One sample yielded the 26 T cell receptor beta chains listed below, sequenced in a study of cytomegalovirus exposure and HLA in healthy donors. The PCR employed 60 Vbeta primers together with 13 Jbeta primers. Generated by immunoSEQ multiplex PCR, the TCRdb table keeps only in-frame clones and is missing some. The sample lists 110,000 to 150,000 clones, roughly 84% seen once, with almost 2.5% in the top ten. The sequenced sample was PBMCs. The receptors stem from a boy younger than 10 in good health and CMV-seronegative.

The chain links TRBV7-2 to TRBJ2-7, with 12 bases matching TRBD2. The CDR3 is 18 amino acids. V lost 1 base, J lost 2 bases, and 9 bases stayed unmatched. Per germline, CDR1 SGHTA and CDR2 FQGNSA. DNA for the CDR3: TGTGCCAGCAGCTTAGTGGCTAGCGGGAGGGTCGGCGCCTACGAGCAGTACTTC. It encodes CASSLVASGRVGAYEQYF. Based on the CDR3 plus reference TRBV7-2 and TRBJ2-7, the full variable domain is GAGVSQSPSNKVTEKGKDVELRCDPISGHTALYWYRQSLGQGLEFLIYFQGNSAPDKSGLPSDRFSAERTGGSVSTLTIQRTQQEDSAVYLCASSLVASGRVGAYEQYFGPGTRLTVT.

J is TRBJ2-1 and V is TRBV9; TRBD1 matches at 9 bases. CDR3 length: 15 residues. After removal of 3 bases from V and 3 bases from J, the junction contained 4 bases not matched to a gene. The V gene's germline CDR1 is SGDLS and CDR2 YYNGEE. DNA for the CDR3: TGTGCCAGCAGCGCCGAGGGACAGGGCTACAATGAGCAGTTCTTC. Translation: CASSAEGQGYNEQFF.

The gene calls are TRBV19 and TRBJ2-7; D is perhaps TRBD2 (5 bases). Trimming shortened V by 3 bases and J by 5 bases, and 29 bases separated the two germline ends. This CDR3 spans 19 amino acids. CDR1 is LNHDA, CDR2 SQIVND, per germline (reference sequence). This chain's CDR3 is CASSILLYYSSGLSHEQYF. As DNA, the CDR3 is TGTGCCAGTAGTATTCTTTTATATTATAGTTCGGGATTAAGCCACGAGCAGTACTTC.

This chain uses TRBV20-1 with TRBJ2-3; D unresolved. Germline V gene data show CDR1 as DFQATT and CDR2 as SNEGSKA (reference sequence). CDR3 length equals 11 residues. V was trimmed by 2 bases and J by 6 bases, leaving 6 bases between them. Here the CDR3 DNA reads TGCAGTGCTAGATGCGCGGATACGCAGTATTTT. It is translated as CSARCADTQYF.

Worth noting for this clone: An end of the junction differs from the germline gene, which may be a read error. This chain links TRBV6-6 with TRBJ1-1, with 9 bases aligning to TRBD1. The germline V gene has CDR1 MNHNY and CDR2 SVGAGI (reference sequence). The CDR3 runs to 14 residues. The CDR3 coding sequence is TGTGCCGGCAGCAAAAACAGGGGGCACACTGAAGCTTTCTTT. Translation: CAGSKNRGHTEAFF.

The CDR3 spells CSARYRAGYTF. The CDR3 DNA follows: TGCAGTGCCCGTTACAGGGCTGGCTACACCTTC. V and J are TRBV20-1 and TRBJ1-2; a weak D match, TRBD1 (6 bases). Germline V CDR1 and CDR2: DFQATT, SNEGSKA (reference sequence). Trimming shortened V by 6 bases and J by 7 bases, and 12 bases separated the two germline ends. The CDR3 consists of 11 residues.

J is TRBJ2-5 and V is TRBV6-5, with D perhaps matching TRBD2 (9 bases). Germline loops: CDR1 MNHEY, CDR2 SVGAGI. CDR3 length: 15 amino acids. The germline V and J ends were trimmed by 5 bases and 4 bases, with 17 bases remaining between them. The CDR3 loop reads CASSQGAGGPETQYF. For the CDR3, the DNA is TGTGCCAGCAGTCAGGGGGCGGGAGGGCCAGAGACCCAGTACTTC.

This clone has just a few counts. This chain uses TRBV7-2 with TRBJ2-7, with D uncertain. Germline assignment: CDR1 SGHTA and CDR2 FQGNSA. Trimming took 0 bases from V and 0 from J, leaving 9 bases between them. This CDR3 region has 15 residues. DNA of the CDR3: TGTGCCAGCAGCTTAGCGGGCAGCAGCTCCTACGAGCAGTACTTC. Translating it yields CASSLAGSSSYEQYF.

This rearrangement joins TRBV9 to TRBJ1-1; D not certain. V lost 4 bases to trimming and J lost 12 bases, with 7 bases between them. This CDR3 contains 9 residues. Looked up from germline, CDR1 is SGDLS and CDR2 is YYNGEE. CDR3 coding DNA: TGTGCCAGCAGCCCTGGCCCTTTCTTT. Protein: CASSPGPFF.

V gene TRBV6-5 combines with J gene TRBJ1-4; possibly TRBD1 for D (6 bases). CDR3 length: 15 residues. Germline V gene lookup returns CDR1 MNHEY and CDR2 SVGAGI. V was shortened by 2 bases and J by 4 bases, with 11 bases between the two germline ends. CDR3 sequence reads: CASSYGRGNNEKLFF. The CDR3 region has the DNA TGTGCCAGCAGTTACGGCAGGGGCAATAATGAAAAACTGTTTTTT.

This clone was observed a single time. One end of the junction is discordant with germline, which a read error may explain. The chain has TRBV10-3 and TRBJ2-4; TRBD2 is a possible D gene (5 bases). There are 10 residues in the CDR3. Germline CDR1 is ENHRY and CDR2 is SYGVKD. This chain's CDR3 is CAIAGLWQDF. The CDR3 DNA follows: TGTGCCATCGCGGGCCTATGGCAGGACTTC.

This rearrangement joins TRBV5-1 to TRBJ2-3; the match to TRBD2 covers 9 bases. Germline assignment: CDR1 SGHRS and CDR2 YFSETQ. V was clipped by 5 bases and J by 2 bases; unmatched bases: 3. The length of the CDR3 is 14 residues. The CDR3 reads CASRGGRDTDTQYF. Here the CDR3 DNA reads TGCGCCAGCAGGGGCGGGAGGGACACAGATACGCAGTATTTT.

The table lists this clone with a few counts. This chain joins TRBV4-1 and TRBJ1-4, with TRBD1 matching 9 bases. CDR3 length: 16 residues. The V gene end was trimmed by 1 base and the J gene end by 5 bases; junction bases not matched to a gene: 5. Germline CDR1 and CDR2: MGHRA and YSYEKL. The CDR3 spells CASSQVSGTGNEKLFF. The DNA for the CDR3 is TGCGCCAGCAGCCAAGTATCCGGGACAGGGAATGAAAAACTGTTTTTT.

The sample holds one count of this clone. This sequence joins TRBV25-1 and TRBJ1-2; D ambiguous. This CDR3 contains 11 residues. CDR1 and CDR2 from the germline V gene are MGHDK and SYGVNS. Trimming took 7 bases from V and 6 from J, leaving 9 bases between them. CDR3 sequence (DNA): TGTGCCAGCAACGGTTTGGATGGCTACACCTTC. Translating gives CASNGLDGYTF.

The V call is TRBV25-1, the J call TRBJ2-1, with 8 bases identical to TRBD2. In germline, CDR1 is MGHDK, CDR2 SYGVNS. This CDR3 has 16 amino acids. V was pared by 2 bases and J by 9 bases, with 12 bases of the junction left unmatched. CDR3 amino acids: CASSENERGPSGEQFF. CDR3 nucleotide sequence: TGTGCCAGCAGTGAAAACGAGCGGGGGCCGAGCGGTGAGCAGTTCTTC. The full variable domain, in which reference TRBV25-1 and TRBJ2-1 provide the parts outside the CDR3, is EADIYQTPRYLVIGTGKKITLECSQTMGHDKMYWYQQDPGMELHLIHYSYGVNSTEKGDLSSESTVSRIRTEHFPLTLESARPSHTSQYLCASSENERGPSGEQFFGPGTRLTVL.

V gene TRBV28 combines with J gene TRBJ2-7, with TRBD1 matching 7 bases. In germline, CDR1 is MDHEN, CDR2 SYDVKM. This CDR3 has 15 amino acids. V was pared by 10 bases and J by 0 bases, with 12 bases of the junction left unmatched. CDR3 residues: CANSQGVGISYEQYF. As DNA, the CDR3 is TGTGCCAACAGCCAGGGGGTGGGAATCTCCTACGAGCAGTACTTC.

The J gene is TRBJ1-5, the V gene TRBV6-1; D not certain. The V and J ends lost 7 bases and 2 bases respectively, with 15 bases between them. The CDR3 has 15 amino acids. Per germline, CDR1 MNHNS and CDR2 SASEGT. The CDR3 nucleotides read TGTGCCAGCATGGAGGGTATATCGGGCAATCAGCCCCAGCATTTT. Translating it yields CASMEGISGNQPQHF.

The chain employs TRBV6-1 and TRBJ1-5, with 7 positions matching TRBD1. The trim removed 1 base at V and 6 bases at J, leaving 9 bases unmatched. CDR1 and CDR2 from the germline V gene are MNHNS and SASEGT. The CDR3 length is 16 residues. This CDR3 is CASSEGDSRLGQPQHF. The CDR3 nucleotides are TGTGCCAGCAGTGAAGGGGACAGTCGGCTGGGTCAGCCCCAGCATTTT.

V usage is TRBV6-5 and J usage is TRBJ1-1; D is unresolved. The V end was cut by 5 bases, the J end by 7 bases, with 8 bases between. CDR1 and CDR2 from the germline V gene are MNHEY and SVGAGI. The CDR3 has 11 residues. The CDR3 region has the DNA TGTGCCAGCAGTGGTCTCAGTGAAGCTTTCTTT. It encodes CASSGLSEAFF.

This clone turned up a few times. The CDR3 DNA follows: TGCGCCAGCAGTTCGGGACAGGCGTCGGGCATTCAGTACTTC. Translation: CASSSGQASGIQYF. The J gene is TRBJ2-4, the V gene TRBV5-1; 8 bases are shared with TRBD1. Germline lookup yields CDR1 SGHRS and CDR2 YFSETQ. This CDR3 contains 14 residues. J gave up 9 bases and V 5 bases, and 10 bases lay outside the gene matches.

The chain recombines TRBV5-6 with TRBJ2-3, with TRBD1 as a possible D gene (5 bases). Trimming took 5 bases from V and 1 from J, leaving 14 bases between them. Germline CDR1 is SGHDT and CDR2 is YYEEEE. The CDR3 length is 15 residues. CDR3 sequence: CASRNQGRGTDTQYF. Here the CDR3 DNA reads TGTGCCAGCAGGAATCAGGGTCGTGGCACAGATACGCAGTATTTT. The full variable domain, with the rest looked up from reference TRBV5-6 and TRBJ2-3, is DAGVTQSPTHLIKTRGQQVTLRCSPKSGHDTVSWYQQALGQGPQFIFQYYEEEERQRGNFPDRFSGHQFPNYSSELNVNALLLGDSALYLCASRNQGRGTDTQYFGPGTRLTVL.

The J gene is TRBJ2-1, the V gene TRBV6-5, with a possible D match to TRBD2 (5 bases). Germline CDR1 and CDR2: MNHEY and SVGAGI. The V and J ends lost 6 bases and 9 bases respectively, with 12 bases between them. The CDR3 length is 12 residues. The CDR3 bases are TGTGCCAGCAGGAACACTAGGTCTGAGCAGTTCTTC. Translation gives CASRNTRSEQFF.

The chain carries TRBV6-6 and TRBJ2-3; D unresolved. Trimming removed 5 bases at V and 4 bases at J, with 13 bases between. The CDR3 spans 14 residues. Germline CDR1 MNHNY, CDR2 SVGAGI (reference sequence). The CDR3 here is CASSLPGSPDTQYF. The CDR3 region has the DNA TGTGCCAGCAGTCTTCCAGGATCCCCAGATACGCAGTATTTT.

The chain links TRBV18 to TRBJ1-1, with a possible D match to TRBD1 (5 bases). CDR3 length: 17 amino acids. Trimming stripped 3 bases from V and 1 base from J, with 18 bases between. Germline V gene data show CDR1 as KGHSH and CDR2 as LQKENI. For the CDR3, the DNA is TGTGCCAGCTCACCCATATGGTGGGGGGAGGGGAACACTGAAGCTTTCTTT. It specifies CASSPIWWGEGNTEAFF.

V and J are TRBV5-1 and TRBJ2-7; D uncertain. V was clipped by 2 bases and J by 0 bases, with 12 bases between them. The length of the CDR3 is 15 residues. Germline CDR1 SGHRS, CDR2 YFSETQ. For the CDR3, the DNA is TGCGCCAGCAGCTTCGGAAGCGTGGGCTCCTACGAGCAGTACTTC. Translating it yields CASSFGSVGSYEQYF.

The rearrangement links TRBV9 to TRBJ1-2, with D perhaps TRBD1 (5 bases). Germline V lookup: CDR1 SGDLS, CDR2 YYNGEE. With 3 bases removed from V and 3 bases from J, the gap between germline ends came to 12 bases. The CDR3 sequence is 14 residues long. The CDR3 region has the DNA TGTGCCAGCAGCGGAGACCAGGGTTACTATGGCTACACCTTC. Protein product: CASSGDQGYYGYTF. Filled out from reference TRBV9 and TRBJ1-2, the complete variable domain reads DSGVTQTPKHLITATGQRVTLRCSPRSGDLSVYWYQQSLDQGLQFLIQYYNGEERAKGNILERFSAQQFPDLHSELNLSSLELGDSALYFCASSGDQGYYGYTFGSGTRLTVV.